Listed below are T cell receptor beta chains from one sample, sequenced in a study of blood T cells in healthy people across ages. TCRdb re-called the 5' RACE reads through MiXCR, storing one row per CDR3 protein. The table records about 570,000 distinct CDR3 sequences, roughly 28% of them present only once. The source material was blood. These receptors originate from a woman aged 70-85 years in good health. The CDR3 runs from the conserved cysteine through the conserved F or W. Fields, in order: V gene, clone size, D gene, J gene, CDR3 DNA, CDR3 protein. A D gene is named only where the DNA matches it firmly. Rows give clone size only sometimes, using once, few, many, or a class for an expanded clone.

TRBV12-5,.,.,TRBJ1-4,TGTGCTAGTGGTTTAAGGCCCCAGGGGCTATTTTTT,CASGLRPQGLFF
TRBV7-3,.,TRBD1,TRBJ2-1,TGTGCCAGTAGGAAATCGACAGGGGGAGCTTACAATGAGCAGTTCTTC,CASRKSTGGAYNEQFF
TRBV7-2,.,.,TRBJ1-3,TGTGCCAGCAGCAAGACACCCTACTCTGGAAACACCATATATTTT,CASSKTPYSGNTIYF
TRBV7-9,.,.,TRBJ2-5,TGTGCCAGACCGACCTGGGACGGGTACCAAGAGACCCAGTACTTC,CARPTWDGYQETQYF
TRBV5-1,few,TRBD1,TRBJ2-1,TGCGCCAGCATTCCGACCGGGACAGGGGGCAACAATGAGCAGTTCTTC,CASIPTGTGGNNEQFF
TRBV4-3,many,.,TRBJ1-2,TGCGCCAGCAGCCAAGATGACGGGATCCGGGGCTACACCTTC,CASSQDDGIRGYTF
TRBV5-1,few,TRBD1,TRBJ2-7,TGCGCCAGCAGCTCCACAGGGGATGCCCTCCCCGGGCAGTACTTC,CASSSTGDALPGQYF
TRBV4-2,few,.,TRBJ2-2,TGTGCCAGCAGCCAAGGAGCGGGGCAGGGGGGGATCGGGGAGCTGTTTTTT,CASSQGAGQGGIGELFF
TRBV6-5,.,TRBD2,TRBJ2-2,TGTGCCAGCAGTCATGGGGGGGTAATCGGGGAGCTGTTTTTT,CASSHGGVIGELFF
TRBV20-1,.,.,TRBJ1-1,TGCAGTGCCCTTACCGGACAGTCTCGGATCACTGAAGCTTTCTTT,CSALTGQSRITEAFF
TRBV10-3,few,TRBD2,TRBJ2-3,TGTGCCATCAGCCCCGGACTAGCGGGCGTCACAGATACGCAGTATTTT,CAISPGLAGVTDTQYF
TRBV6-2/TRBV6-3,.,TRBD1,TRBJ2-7,TGTGCCAGCACGCGACAGGGAAGCTCCTACGAGCAGTACTTC,CASTRQGSSYEQYF
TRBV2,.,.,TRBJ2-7,TGTGCCAGCTACCTAAATGAGGGTGACTACGAGCAGTACTTC,CASYLNEGDYEQYF
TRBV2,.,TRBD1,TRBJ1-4,TGTGCCAGCAGTGACTTTGGAGGGACAGGGGATGAAAAACTGTTTTTT,CASSDFGGTGDEKLFF
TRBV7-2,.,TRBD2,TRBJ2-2,TGTGCCAGCAGCTTACTTTCAGCGGGGTACACCGGGGAGCTGTTTTTT,CASSLLSAGYTGELFF
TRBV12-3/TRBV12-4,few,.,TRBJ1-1,TGTGCCAGCAGTCCCCGGACAGAAGTCACTGAAGCTTTCTTT,CASSPRTEVTEAFF
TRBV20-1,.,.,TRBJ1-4,TGCAGTGCCACACTCAGGGGAACTAATGAAAAACTGTTTTTT,CSATLRGTNEKLFF
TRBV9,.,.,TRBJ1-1,TGTGCCAGCAGCGTAGGGGCAGAACTAACTGAAGCTTTCTTT,CASSVGAELTEAFF
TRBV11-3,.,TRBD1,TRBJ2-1,TGTGCCAGCAGCTTAGTAACCGGGACAGGGATTTACAATGAGCAGTTCTTC,CASSLVTGTGIYNEQFF
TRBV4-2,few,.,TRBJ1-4,TGTGCCAGCAGCCAAGTTCACCATCTTAATGAAAAACTGTTTTTT,CASSQVHHLNEKLFF
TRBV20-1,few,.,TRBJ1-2,TGCAGTGCTAGATCTCGAGGGGTTGACTATGGCTACACCTTC,CSARSRGVDYGYTF
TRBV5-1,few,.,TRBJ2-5,TGCGCCAGCAGCTTACAGGTCCGGGGGACCCAGTACTTC,CASSLQVRGTQYF
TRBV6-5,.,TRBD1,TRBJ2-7,TGTGCCAGCAGTCCCCTCGAGACAGGGCACCACGAGCAGTACTTC,CASSPLETGHHEQYF